These T cell receptor beta chains were read from a single sample in a study of blood T cells in healthy people across ages. TCRdb recomputed calls from the 5' RACE reads with MiXCR, one row per CDR3 protein. Of some 900,000 distinct CDR3 sequences in the sample, about 48% are singletons; the top ten hold roughly 12%. The sequencing input was blood. Source of these receptors: a man aged 25-40 years in good health. Both conserved end residues are part of each CDR3. A D gene is named only where the DNA matches it firmly. Some rows mark clone size as missing; the rest say once, few, many or name a class of expanded clone.

CDR3 DNA: TGTGCCAGCAGCTTAGGAGGGCGAGCCTACAATGAGCAGTTCTTC
CDR3 protein: CASSLGGRAYNEQFF
CDR3 length: 15
clone size: few
V gene: TRBV11-3
D gene: -
J gene: TRBJ2-1

CDR3 DNA: TGCAGTGCTAGCACCAACCAAAAGGGCGGGGGGTCCTACGAGCAGTACTTC
CDR3 protein: CSASTNQKGGGSYEQYF
CDR3 length: 17
clone size: -
V gene: TRBV20-1
D gene: TRBD2
J gene: TRBJ2-7

CDR3 DNA: TGTGCCAGCAGCTTAGGCGGCGGGGGGGCCACAGATACGCAGTATTTT
CDR3 protein: CASSLGGGGATDTQYF
CDR3 length: 16
clone size: few
V gene: TRBV7-2
D gene: TRBD2
J gene: TRBJ2-3

CDR3 DNA: TGTGCCAGCAGTGCCGGGACAGGATCCGCTACACGGAACTATGGCTACACCTTC
CDR3 protein: CASSAGTGSATRNYGYTF
CDR3 length: 18
clone size: -
V gene: TRBV2
D gene: TRBD1
J gene: TRBJ1-2

CDR3 DNA: TGTGCCAGCAGAGTGACTAGCGGGGGGCCAGATACGCAGTATTTT
CDR3 protein: CASRVTSGGPDTQYF
CDR3 length: 15
clone size: few
V gene: TRBV6-4
D gene: TRBD2
J gene: TRBJ2-3

CDR3 DNA: TGCAGTACTCGCGGCAGGGAAGCAACGTCCTATAATTCACCCCTCCACTTT
CDR3 protein: CSTRGREATSYNSPLHF
CDR3 length: 17
clone size: -
V gene: TRBV20-1
D gene: -
J gene: TRBJ1-6

CDR3 DNA: TGCGCCAGCAGCTCCGAGACTGGTGGGAATCACAATGAGCAGTTCTTC
CDR3 protein: CASSSETGGNHNEQFF
CDR3 length: 16
clone size: -
V gene: TRBV5-1
D gene: -
J gene: TRBJ2-1

CDR3 DNA: TGTGCCAGCAGCTCACTAGGACAGGGAAACACAGATACGCAGTATTTT
CDR3 protein: CASSSLGQGNTDTQYF
CDR3 length: 16
clone size: -
V gene: TRBV13
D gene: TRBD1
J gene: TRBJ2-3

CDR3 DNA: TGTGCCAGCAGCTTTTTCGGGACTAGCGCCCCTGGAGAGACCCAGTACTTC
CDR3 protein: CASSFFGTSAPGETQYF
CDR3 length: 17
clone size: few
V gene: TRBV5-6
D gene: TRBD2
J gene: TRBJ2-5

CDR3 DNA: TGCAGTGCTAGAGATCAGGGACAGGGCCTTAGCTACGAGCAGTACTTC
CDR3 protein: CSARDQGQGLSYEQYF
CDR3 length: 16
clone size: many
V gene: TRBV20-1
D gene: TRBD1
J gene: TRBJ2-7

CDR3 DNA: TGCGCCAGCAGCCAAGATCATAGAGGCATTCAGTACTTC
CDR3 protein: CASSQDHRGIQYF
CDR3 length: 13
clone size: -
V gene: TRBV4-1
D gene: -
J gene: TRBJ2-4

CDR3 DNA: TGTGCCAGCAGCTTAGTCTCCGGGACAGGGGTCTATGGCTACACCTTC
CDR3 protein: CASSLVSGTGVYGYTF
CDR3 length: 16
clone size: few
V gene: TRBV7-9
D gene: TRBD1
J gene: TRBJ1-2

CDR3 DNA: TGTGCCAGCAGCTCCAGGGGTAGAGTTTCCTACGAGCAGTACTTC
CDR3 protein: CASSSRGRVSYEQYF
CDR3 length: 15
clone size: few
V gene: TRBV7-9
D gene: -
J gene: TRBJ2-7

CDR3 DNA: TGTGCCATCAGTCGCGAGATGGACTATGGCTACACCTTC
CDR3 protein: CAISREMDYGYTF
CDR3 length: 13
clone size: -
V gene: TRBV10-3
D gene: -
J gene: TRBJ1-2

CDR3 DNA: TGTGTCAGCAGGGCCCGGGCAGATCTTATGAACACTGAAGCTTTCTTT
CDR3 protein: CVSRARADLMNTEAFF
CDR3 length: 16
clone size: -
V gene: TRBV6-5
D gene: -
J gene: TRBJ1-1

CDR3 DNA: TGCGCCAGCAGCCAAGTGACGGGGTTTGGGGAGCAGTACTTC
CDR3 protein: CASSQVTGFGEQYF
CDR3 length: 14
clone size: few
V gene: TRBV4-1
D gene: -
J gene: TRBJ2-5

CDR3 DNA: TGTGCCAGCAGTCCTTCACCCGACAGGGTTGAGGAGCAGTTCTTC
CDR3 protein: CASSPSPDRVEEQFF
CDR3 length: 15
clone size: -
V gene: TRBV6-2/TRBV6-3
D gene: TRBD1
J gene: TRBJ2-1

CDR3 DNA: TGTGCCAGTAGTATAAGCGGAGCGGGGGGGATGGGTGAGCAGTTCTTC
CDR3 protein: CASSISGAGGMGEQFF
CDR3 length: 16
clone size: -
V gene: TRBV19
D gene: TRBD2
J gene: TRBJ2-1

CDR3 DNA: TGTGCCAGCAGCCCGGGACAGGGGGGAACCTACAATGAGCAGTTCTTC
CDR3 protein: CASSPGQGGTYNEQFF
CDR3 length: 16
clone size: -
V gene: TRBV5-4
D gene: TRBD1
J gene: TRBJ2-1

CDR3 DNA: TGTGCCAGCAGTTACTTCGCGGGGGGACCGGATACGCAGTATTTT
CDR3 protein: CASSYFAGGPDTQYF
CDR3 length: 15
clone size: -
V gene: TRBV6-6
D gene: TRBD2
J gene: TRBJ2-3

CDR3 DNA: TGTGCCAGCGGCGCAGGGGGGGTAGTTATGCGGGATGTCGGTAATGAGCAGTTCTTC
CDR3 protein: CASGAGGVVMRDVGNEQFF
CDR3 length: 19
clone size: -
V gene: TRBV7-2
D gene: -
J gene: TRBJ2-1

CDR3 DNA: TGTGCCTGGAGCCCCCCTTCTACCTTGGAGGAGCAGTTCTTC
CDR3 protein: CAWSPPSTLEEQFF
CDR3 length: 14
clone size: few
V gene: TRBV30
D gene: -
J gene: TRBJ2-1

CDR3 DNA: TGTGCTAGTGGTTTGGAAGGCAGGGCCTACGAGCAGTACTTC
CDR3 protein: CASGLEGRAYEQYF
CDR3 length: 14
clone size: -
V gene: TRBV12-5
D gene: -
J gene: TRBJ2-7

CDR3 DNA: TGCAGTGCTAGGGGGACCAGCTTCGAGCAGTACTTC
CDR3 protein: CSARGTSFEQYF
CDR3 length: 12
clone size: -
V gene: TRBV20-1
D gene: -
J gene: TRBJ2-7

CDR3 DNA: TGTGCCATCCCGGGACTAGATTATGCAGATACGCAGTATTTT
CDR3 protein: CAIPGLDYADTQYF
CDR3 length: 14
clone size: few
V gene: TRBV3-1
D gene: TRBD2
J gene: TRBJ2-3

CDR3 DNA: TGCGCCAGCAGCCAAGGGGGAACAGGTCAAGAGACCCAGTACTTC
CDR3 protein: CASSQGGTGQETQYF
CDR3 length: 15
clone size: few
V gene: TRBV4-1
D gene: -
J gene: TRBJ2-5

CDR3 DNA: TGTGCCAGCAGCCAAGTCACGAATGAGCAGTTCTTC
CDR3 protein: CASSQVTNEQFF
CDR3 length: 12
clone size: once
V gene: TRBV3-1
D gene: -
J gene: TRBJ2-1

CDR3 DNA: TGTGCCTGGAGTGTTATCTACGAGCAGTACTTC
CDR3 protein: CAWSVIYEQYF
CDR3 length: 11
clone size: -
V gene: TRBV30
D gene: -
J gene: TRBJ2-7

CDR3 DNA: TGTGCCAGCAGCCAAGAGGGGGGGGGAACGACTAATGAAAAACTGTTTTTT
CDR3 protein: CASSQEGGGTTNEKLFF
CDR3 length: 17
clone size: -
V gene: TRBV3-1
D gene: -
J gene: TRBJ1-4

CDR3 DNA: TGTGCCGGCTACAGGGGTGGAAATAGCAATCAGCCCCAGCATTTT
CDR3 protein: CAGYRGGNSNQPQHF
CDR3 length: 15
clone size: -
V gene: TRBV6-6
D gene: TRBD1
J gene: TRBJ1-5

CDR3 DNA: TGTGCCTGGAGTGTAGTGGACAGAGCCTACGAGCAGTACTTC
CDR3 protein: CAWSVVDRAYEQYF
CDR3 length: 14
clone size: -
V gene: TRBV30
D gene: -
J gene: TRBJ2-7

CDR3 DNA: TGTGCCAGCAGTATCGTTGGTACAGATACGCAGTATTTT
CDR3 protein: CASSIVGTDTQYF
CDR3 length: 13
clone size: -
V gene: TRBV6-6
D gene: -
J gene: TRBJ2-3

CDR3 DNA: TGCAGCGTTGTGGGGGGCGCAGGGAAGGCCCTTCCCTACGAGCAGTACTTC
CDR3 protein: CSVVGGAGKALPYEQYF
CDR3 length: 17
clone size: -
V gene: TRBV29-1
D gene: -
J gene: TRBJ2-7

CDR3 DNA: TGTGCCAGCCTCCAGGGAGGCCAAGAGACCCAGTTCTTC
CDR3 protein: CASLQGGQETQFF
CDR3 length: 13
clone size: -
V gene: TRBV6-6
D gene: -
J gene: TRBJ2-1

CDR3 DNA: TGTGCCAGCAGCTTAGGAGTAACTGCATGCTACGAGCAGTACTTC
CDR3 protein: CASSLGVTACYEQYF
CDR3 length: 15
clone size: -
V gene: TRBV7-2
D gene: -
J gene: TRBJ2-7

CDR3 DNA: TGTGCCACCCGGCGGCAGGGGGAGTCATGGATTCAGTACTTC
CDR3 protein: CATRRQGESWIQYF
CDR3 length: 14
clone size: -
V gene: TRBV10-3
D gene: TRBD1
J gene: TRBJ2-4

CDR3 DNA: TGTGCCAGCAGTACCACGCTGACAGGGTCACGTAACACTGAAGCTTTCTTT
CDR3 protein: CASSTTLTGSRNTEAFF
CDR3 length: 17
clone size: -
V gene: TRBV6-1
D gene: TRBD1
J gene: TRBJ1-1

CDR3 DNA: TGTGCCAGTAGTAAGACAGGGGGAAAACACTACAATGAGCAGTTCTTC
CDR3 protein: CASSKTGGKHYNEQFF
CDR3 length: 16
clone size: -
V gene: TRBV19
D gene: TRBD1
J gene: TRBJ2-1

CDR3 DNA: TGCGCCAGCAGTTCAAGTGGCGGGCCGAGCACAGATACGCAGTATTTT
CDR3 protein: CASSSSGGPSTDTQYF
CDR3 length: 16
clone size: few
V gene: TRBV5-1
D gene: -
J gene: TRBJ2-3